This T cell receptor (beta chain) was profiled in a study of glioma-infiltrating T cells after dendritic cell vaccination. Study information: Patients received three intradermal dendritic cell vaccine injections at biweekly intervals.

Input was 2 ug genomic DNA, or all available if less. The PCR used 60 V beta and 13 J beta primers. Assay: immunoSEQ multiplex PCR; the TCRdb copy retains only in-frame clones and omits some. The sample carries about 65,000 clones, approximately 86% recorded once. The CDR3 runs to 15 residues. The V and J ends lost 2 bases and 5 bases respectively, with 15 bases between them. Germline CDR1 and CDR2: MNHEY and SVGAGI. Time point given: after dendritic cell vaccination, including at tumor progression/relapse. The chain carries TRBV6-5 and TRBJ2-5; D gene uncertain. The specimen comprised blood, sampled after dendritic cell vaccination. The receptor comes from a human donor with glioblastoma. The CDR3 here is CASSYGPLGWETQYF. The CDR3 nucleotides are TGTGCCAGCAGTTACGGGCCCTTGGGTTGGGAGACCCAGTACTTC.